This TCR beta chain comes out of a study of T cell repertoires in cytomegalovirus infection. Across the whole study: HLA-B-restricted CMV epitopes that are well studied, plus recently identified HLA-C-restricted ones, were used by the study. Public TCR beta signatures provided an indication of both CMV infection and a matching HLA type. Overall study findings and caveats: Pooled public TCR beta family frequency picked out CMV carriers with the relevant HLA. CMV-specific TCR beta clonotypes restricted by HLA-C dominated the ex vivo response.

TCRdb analysed the reads with MiXCR anew, one entry per CDR3 protein. The sample contains about 900,000 distinct CDR3 sequences, around a third of which appear only once. This clonotype was counted at least ten times. The antigen is unknown. The CDR3 sequence is 18 residues long. Per germline, CDR1 SGHVS and CDR2 FNYEAQ. The ends were cut back, 1 base at V and 5 bases at J, with 21 bases in the middle. The material sequenced was cultured CD8+ T cells from PBMCs, taken from culture after CMV antigen stimulation. This TCR came from a human donor in good health (CMV status not recorded). Some clones in this sample may be carry-over from other donors' samples. The chain joins TRBV7-6 to TRBJ2-1, with a possible D match to TRBD1 (6 bases). DNA of the CDR3: TGTGCCAGCAGCTTAGGGGCAGGGGAAACGTTTTTGGACAATGAGCAGTTCTTC. Protein product: CASSLGAGETFLDNEQFF.